What follows are 9 T cell receptor beta chains derived from one specimen sequenced in a study of Graves' ophthalmopathy and Graves' hyperthyroidism. Amplification targeted the TCR beta CDR3 regions, with RNA transcripts as the source material. Second-round multiplex PCR came after first-round RT-PCR with HTBI primers. TCRdb itself ran the multiplex PCR reads through MiXCR, one entry per CDR3 protein. The sample has almost 750,000 distinct CDR3 sequences; 40% are singletons. The sequenced material came from peripheral blood. These receptors were obtained from an adult man with Graves' ophthalmopathy.

The chain employs TRBV7-9 and TRBJ2-6, with TRBD1 matching over 10 bases. The CDR3 has 21 residues. V lost 2 bases to trimming and J lost 3 bases; unmatched junction nucleotides: 16. CDR1 SEHNR and CDR2 FQNEAQ come from the germline V gene (reference sequence). The CDR3 sequence: CASSLLPTGGVPSLGANVLTF. As DNA, the CDR3 is TGTGCCAGCAGCTTACTACCGACAGGGGGCGTACCCTCTCTTGGGGCCAACGTCCTGACTTTC.

This clonotype was counted a few times. This chain connects TRBV14 to TRBJ1-1, with 8 bases aligning to TRBD1. The V segment lost 4 bases and the J segment 0 bases; nucleotides outside the gene matches: 7. Looked up from germline, CDR1 is SGHDN and CDR2 is FVKESK. This CDR3 contains 16 residues. The CDR3 DNA reads as TGTGCCAGCAGCCGACAGGGGATGGTGCTGAACACTGAAGCTTTCTTT. This sequence encodes CASSRQGMVLNTEAFF. The whole variable domain, remainder taken from reference TRBV14 and TRBJ1-1, is EAGVTQFPSHSVIEKGQTVTLRCDPISGHDNLYWYRRVMGKEIKFLLHFVKESKQDESGMPNNRFLAERTGGTYSTLKVQPAELEDSGVYFCASSRQGMVLNTEAFFGQGTRLTVV.

A few counts support this clonotype. The genes are TRBV7-9 and TRBJ2-5, with unresolved D. Trimming took 11 bases from V and 5 from J, leaving 12 bases between them. The germline gives CDR1 SEHNR, CDR2 FQNEAQ (reference sequence). The CDR3 totals 11 residues. The CDR3 protein is CAWSTAETQYF. CDR3 coding DNA: TGTGCCTGGAGTACGGCCGAGACCCAGTACTTC.

This CDR3 is CSAITGLADSSYEQYF. CDR3 sequence (DNA): TGCAGTGCTATCACGGGACTAGCGGACAGCTCCTACGAGCAGTACTTC. This sequence joins TRBV20-1 and TRBJ2-7; 11 bases map to TRBD2. The CDR3 extends over 16 amino acids. Per germline, CDR1 DFQATT and CDR2 SNEGSKA (reference sequence). V was pared by 4 bases and J by 0 bases, with 8 bases of the junction left unmatched.

The V gene is TRBV11-2, the J gene TRBJ2-7; D might be TRBD1 or TRBD2, each matching 5 bases. The CDR3 loop spans 15 amino acids. The germline CDR1 and CDR2 sequences are SGHAT and FQNNGV. V gave up 6 bases and J gave up 0 bases, with 15 bases separating them. The CDR3, as DNA: TGTGCCAGCAGAGTAAGAGAGGGGCGCTCCTACGAGCAGTACTTC. Amino acids: CASRVREGRSYEQYF.

The V call is TRBV19, the J call TRBJ1-5; D not resolved. Germline V gene lookup returns CDR1 LNHDA and CDR2 SQIVND (reference sequence). The CDR3 runs to 21 residues. The V end was cut by 5 bases, the J end by 0 bases, with 29 bases between. DNA for the CDR3: TGTGCCAGTAGTCCAAACCGGGCCGGTCTAGTGCTCGGATATAGCAATCAGCCCCAGCATTTT. It translates to CASSPNRAGLVLGYSNQPQHF.

The chain links TRBV7-6 to TRBJ2-2, with 14 bases lining up with TRBD2. CDR3 length equals 18 residues. The V gene end was trimmed by 1 base and the J gene end by 1 base; junction bases not matched to a gene: 2. The germline V gene encodes CDR1 SGHVS and CDR2 FNYEAQ. The CDR3 sequence: CASSLVTSGRVNTGELFF. CDR3 bases: TGTGCCAGCAGCTTAGTGACTAGCGGGAGGGTGAACACCGGGGAGCTGTTTTTT.

In this sample, this clonotype turned up once. The chain uses TRBV19 and TRBJ1-2; TRBD1 agrees at 7 bases. CDR3 length equals 14 residues. The germline V gene encodes CDR1 LNHDA and CDR2 SQIVND (reference sequence). The V gene end was trimmed by 4 bases and the J gene end by 4 bases; junction bases not matched to a gene: 6. DNA of the CDR3: TGTGCCAGTAGTAGGGGACAGAAGGCCTATGGCTACACCTTC. Its protein is CASSRGQKAYGYTF.

The chain employs TRBV20-1 and TRBJ1-2; 10 bases agree with TRBD1. With V trimmed by 3 bases and J by 4 bases, 11 bases remained unmatched. This CDR3 has 16 amino acids. CDR1 and CDR2 from the germline V gene are DFQATT and SNEGSKA (reference sequence). The CDR3 region is CSASPRDRGLGYGYTF. The CDR3 bases are TGCAGTGCTAGTCCCCGGGACAGGGGTTTGGGCTATGGCTACACCTTC.